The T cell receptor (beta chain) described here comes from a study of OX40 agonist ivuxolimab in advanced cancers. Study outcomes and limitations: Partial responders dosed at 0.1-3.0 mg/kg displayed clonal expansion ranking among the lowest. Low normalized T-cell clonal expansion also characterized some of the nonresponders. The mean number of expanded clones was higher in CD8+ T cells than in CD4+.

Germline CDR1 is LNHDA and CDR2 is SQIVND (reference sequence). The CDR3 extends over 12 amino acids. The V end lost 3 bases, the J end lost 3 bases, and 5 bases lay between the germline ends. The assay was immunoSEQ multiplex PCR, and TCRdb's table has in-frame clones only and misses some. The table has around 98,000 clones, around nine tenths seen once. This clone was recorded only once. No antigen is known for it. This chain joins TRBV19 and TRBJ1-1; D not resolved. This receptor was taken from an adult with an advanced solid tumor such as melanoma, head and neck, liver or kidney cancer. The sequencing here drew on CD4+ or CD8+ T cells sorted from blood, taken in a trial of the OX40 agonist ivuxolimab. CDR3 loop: CASSIPYTEAFF. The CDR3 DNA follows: TGTGCCAGTAGTATTCCTTACACTGAAGCTTTCTTT.